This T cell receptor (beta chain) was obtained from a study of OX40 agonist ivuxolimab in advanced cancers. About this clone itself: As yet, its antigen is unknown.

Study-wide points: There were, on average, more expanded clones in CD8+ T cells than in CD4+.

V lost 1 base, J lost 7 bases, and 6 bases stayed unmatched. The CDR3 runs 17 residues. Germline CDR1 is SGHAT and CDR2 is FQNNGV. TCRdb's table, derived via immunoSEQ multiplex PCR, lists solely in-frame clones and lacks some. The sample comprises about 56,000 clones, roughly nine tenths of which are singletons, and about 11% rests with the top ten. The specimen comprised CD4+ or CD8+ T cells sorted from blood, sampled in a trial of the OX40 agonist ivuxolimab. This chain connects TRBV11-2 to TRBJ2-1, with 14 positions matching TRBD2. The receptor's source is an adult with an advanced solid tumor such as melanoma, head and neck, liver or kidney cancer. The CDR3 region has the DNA TGTGCCAGCAGCTTAGGGGGACTAGCGGGAGTTCGGAATGAGCAGTTCTTC. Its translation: CASSLGGLAGVRNEQFF.